The 14 T cell receptor beta chains listed next were all sequenced from one sample in a study of technical replicates of blood from a few donors. The assay was immunoSEQ multiplex PCR, and TCRdb's table has in-frame clones only and misses some. The table lists tens of thousands of clones, more than 85% of them singletons, with 0.39% in the top ten. Specimen: T cells isolated from PBMCs. The receptors shown here come from a human donor in good health.

The chain employs TRBV7-3 and TRBJ2-5, with D tentatively TRBD2 (6 bases). CDR3 length equals 15 residues. Germline CDR1 SGHTA, CDR2 FQGTGA. The germline V and J ends were trimmed by 8 bases and 4 bases, with 20 bases remaining between them. Here the CDR3 reads CASARWGGMGETQYF. DNA of the CDR3: TGTGCCAGCGCCAGATGGGGAGGAATGGGAGAGACCCAGTACTTC.

Only one count was recorded for this clone. J is TRBJ2-1 and V is TRBV28; 11 positions match TRBD2. This CDR3 contains 15 residues. V was pared by 3 bases and J by 8 bases, with 6 bases of the junction left unmatched. Germline CDR1 MDHEN, CDR2 SYDVKM. CDR3 sequence: CASSFSGRAVDEQFF. In DNA form, the CDR3 reads TGTGCCAGCAGTTTTAGCGGGAGGGCCGTCGATGAGCAGTTCTTC.

In nucleotides, the CDR3 is TGTGCCAGCACATTGGGGCAGGGAATTTCCGGGGAGCTGTTTTTT. Translating it yields CASTLGQGISGELFF. V usage is TRBV27 and J usage is TRBJ2-2; perhaps TRBD1 as D (5 bases). The CDR3 totals 15 residues. V was shortened by 7 bases and J by 6 bases, with 18 bases between the two germline ends. Germline lookup yields CDR1 MNHEY and CDR2 SMNVEV (reference sequence).

The chain links TRBV7-9 to TRBJ2-5; maybe TRBD1 (5 bases). There are 12 residues in the CDR3. V was shortened by 5 bases and J by 8 bases, with 12 bases between the two germline ends. Germline lookup yields CDR1 SEHNR and CDR2 FQNEAQ (reference sequence). CDR3 loop: CASSGLQGTQYF. The CDR3 DNA reads as TGTGCCAGCAGCGGATTGCAGGGTACCCAGTACTTC. The entire variable domain, with the rest obtained from reference TRBV7-9 and TRBJ2-5, is as follows: DTGVSQNPRHKITKRGQNVTFRCDPISEHNRLYWYRQTLGQGPEFLTYFQNEAQLEKSRLLSDRFSAERPKGSFSTLEIQRTEQGDSAMYLCASSGLQGTQYFGPGTRLLVL.

The rearrangement joins TRBV19 to TRBJ2-7; 10 nucleotides line up with TRBD1. Trimming at V came to 5 bases and at J to 5 bases, leaving 12 bases not matched to a gene. The CDR3 is 16 residues long. Germline V lookup: CDR1 LNHDA, CDR2 SQIVND (reference sequence). The CDR3 reads CASSPRGDRGKNEQYF. The CDR3 DNA reads as TGTGCCAGTAGTCCGAGAGGGGACAGGGGTAAGAACGAGCAGTACTTC.

The rearrangement joins TRBV6-4 to TRBJ2-3; TRBD1 matches 7 bases. Germline assignment: CDR1 MRHNA and CDR2 SNTAGT. V gave up 2 bases and J gave up 3 bases; unmatched junction bases: 11. The CDR3 has 17 residues. CDR3 bases: TGTGCCAGCAGTGACGAACCACTCACAGGGGAAACAGATACGCAGTATTTT. Translating gives CASSDEPLTGETDTQYF.

The V and J genes are TRBV7-3 and TRBJ2-2; D possibly corresponds to TRBD1 (6 bases). The CDR3 totals 16 residues. Per germline, CDR1 SGHTA and CDR2 FQGTGA. The V gene lost 5 bases and the J gene lost 1 base, with 14 bases spanning the gap. The CDR3 is CASSPFDRMNTGELFF. As DNA, the CDR3 is TGTGCCAGCAGCCCGTTCGACAGGATGAACACCGGGGAGCTGTTTTTT.

The chain joins TRBV5-4 to TRBJ1-2; 8 bases line up with TRBD1. Germline-derived CDR1 and CDR2 are SGHNT and YYREEE (reference sequence). V gave up 1 base and J gave up 3 bases; unmatched junction bases: 14. The length of the CDR3 is 18 residues. This chain's CDR3 is CASSLYPIPDRADYGYTF. For the CDR3, the DNA is TGTGCCAGCAGCTTGTATCCCATTCCGGACAGGGCTGACTATGGCTACACCTTC.

The chain uses TRBV29-1 and TRBJ2-6; 8 nucleotides agree with TRBD1. The CDR3 totals 16 residues. Germline loops: CDR1 SQVTM, CDR2 ANQGSEA. V dropped 6 bases and J dropped 2; count of bases not matched to a gene: 9. CDR3 DNA sequence: TGCAGCGTCCTGGACAGGGTTACGGCTGGGGCCAACGTCCTGACTTTC. Protein sequence: CSVLDRVTAGANVLTF. Together with reference TRBV29-1 and TRBJ2-6, the CDR3 gives the full variable domain: SAVISQKPSRDICQRGTSLTIQCQVDSQVTMMFWYRQQPGQSLTLIATANQGSEATYESGFVIDKFPISRPNLTFSTLTVSNMSPEDSSIYLCSVLDRVTAGANVLTFGAGSRLTVL.

This chain joins TRBV7-2 and TRBJ1-1; D remains unclear. V was shortened by 6 bases and J by 8 bases, with 10 bases between the two germline ends. Per germline, CDR1 SGHTA and CDR2 FQGNSA. The CDR3 is 11 residues long. The CDR3 sequence is CASSLITEAFF. CDR3 bases: TGTGCCAGCAGTCTGATCACAGAAGCTTTCTTT.

The chain uses TRBV7-9 and TRBJ2-7; TRBD2 might be the D (5 bases). Trimming left V 7 bases short and J 5 bases short, with 24 bases between. The CDR3 is 16 amino acids. CDR1 and CDR2 (germline): SEHNR, FQNEAQ (reference sequence). The chain's CDR3 is CASTRPRGSQVHEQYF. As DNA, the CDR3 is TGTGCCAGCACCCGCCCGAGAGGGAGTCAGGTCCACGAGCAGTACTTC.

This chain links TRBV19 with TRBJ1-1; TRBD1 matches 7 bases. The V gene's germline CDR1 is LNHDA and CDR2 SQIVND (reference sequence). This CDR3 contains 15 residues. V shed 3 bases and J 3 bases; nucleotides not matched to a gene: 7. Here the CDR3 DNA reads TGTGCCAGTAGTATTGAGGGGGCGGGTTACACTGAAGCTTTCTTT. Its protein product is CASSIEGAGYTEAFF.

The chain links TRBV29-1 to TRBJ2-7, with D perhaps TRBD1 (5 bases). The CDR3 covers 14 residues. Looked up from germline, CDR1 is SQVTM and CDR2 is ANQGSEA. V lost 0 bases and J lost 0, with 9 bases in between. The CDR3 protein is CSVEELDTSYEQYF. CDR3 DNA sequence: TGCAGCGTTGAAGAATTGGACACCTCCTACGAGCAGTACTTC.

The J gene is TRBJ2-7, the V gene TRBV5-1; 9 nucleotides match TRBD1. The junction had 6 bases not matched to a gene; V was cut back by 0 bases and J by 2 bases. Germline V gives CDR1 SGHRS, CDR2 YFSETQ. CDR3 length: 16 residues. The CDR3 reads CASSLAGQGLPYEQYF. CDR3 nucleotides: TGCGCCAGCAGCTTGGCTGGACAGGGGCTCCCCTACGAGCAGTACTTC. Combining the CDR3 with reference TRBV5-1 and TRBJ2-7 gives the whole variable domain KAGVTQTPRYLIKTRGQQVTLSCSPISGHRSVSWYQQTPGQGLQFLFEYFSETQRNKGNFPGRFSGRQFSNSRSEMNVSTLELGDSALYLCASSLAGQGLPYEQYFGPGTRLTVT.